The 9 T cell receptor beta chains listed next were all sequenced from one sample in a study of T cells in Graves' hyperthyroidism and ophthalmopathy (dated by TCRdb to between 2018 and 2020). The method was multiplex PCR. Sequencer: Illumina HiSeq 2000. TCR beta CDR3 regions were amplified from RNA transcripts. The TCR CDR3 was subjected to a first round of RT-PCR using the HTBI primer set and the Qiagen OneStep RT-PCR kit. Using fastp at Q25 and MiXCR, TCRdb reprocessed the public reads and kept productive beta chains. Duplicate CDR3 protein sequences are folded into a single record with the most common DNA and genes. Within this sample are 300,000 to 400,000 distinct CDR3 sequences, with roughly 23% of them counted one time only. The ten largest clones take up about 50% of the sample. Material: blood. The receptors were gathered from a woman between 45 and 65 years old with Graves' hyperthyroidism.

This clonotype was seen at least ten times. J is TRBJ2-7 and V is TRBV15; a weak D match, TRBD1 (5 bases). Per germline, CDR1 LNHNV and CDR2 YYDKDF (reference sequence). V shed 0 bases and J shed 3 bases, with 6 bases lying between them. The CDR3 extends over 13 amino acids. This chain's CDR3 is CATSRDQGYEQYF. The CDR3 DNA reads TGTGCCACCAGCAGAGATCAGGGCTACGAGCAGTACTTC.

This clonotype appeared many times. CDR3 sequence: CARRGTSGRANTGELFF. As DNA, the CDR3 is TGTGCCAGACGTGGGACTAGCGGGAGGGCGAACACCGGGGAGCTGTTTTTT. The chain joins TRBV30 to TRBJ2-2; 16 bases agree with TRBD2. The CDR3 runs 17 residues. CDR1 GTSNPN and CDR2 SVGIG come from the germline V gene (reference sequence). Germline trimming cut 8 bases from V and 0 bases from J; bases unmatched to any gene: 6.

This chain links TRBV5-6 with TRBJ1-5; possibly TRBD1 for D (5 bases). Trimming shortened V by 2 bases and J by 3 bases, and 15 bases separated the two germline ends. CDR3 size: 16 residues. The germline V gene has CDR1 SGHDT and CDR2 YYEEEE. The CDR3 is CASSFKGTGPNQPQHF. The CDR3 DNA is TGTGCCAGCAGCTTCAAGGGAACAGGACCCAATCAGCCCCAGCATTTT.

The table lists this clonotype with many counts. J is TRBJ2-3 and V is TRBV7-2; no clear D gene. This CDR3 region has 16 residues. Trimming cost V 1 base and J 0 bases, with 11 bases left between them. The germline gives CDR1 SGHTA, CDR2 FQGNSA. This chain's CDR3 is CASSLDGALSTDTQYF. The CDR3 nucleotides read TGTGCCAGCAGCTTAGACGGCGCGCTTAGCACAGATACGCAGTATTTT.

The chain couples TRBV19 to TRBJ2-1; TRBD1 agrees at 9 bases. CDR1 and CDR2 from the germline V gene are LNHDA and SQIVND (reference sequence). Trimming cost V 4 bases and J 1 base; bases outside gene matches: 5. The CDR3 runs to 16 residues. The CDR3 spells CASSTRGTGSYNEQFF. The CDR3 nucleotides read TGTGCCAGTAGTACCAGGGGGACAGGGTCCTACAATGAGCAGTTCTTC.

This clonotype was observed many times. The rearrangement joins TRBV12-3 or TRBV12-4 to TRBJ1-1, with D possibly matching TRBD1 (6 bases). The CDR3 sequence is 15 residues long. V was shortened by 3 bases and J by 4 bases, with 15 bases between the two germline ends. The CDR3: CASSFLGGGTTEAFF. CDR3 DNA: TGTGCCAGCAGTTTTTTGGGGGGCGGGACCACTGAAGCTTTCTTT.

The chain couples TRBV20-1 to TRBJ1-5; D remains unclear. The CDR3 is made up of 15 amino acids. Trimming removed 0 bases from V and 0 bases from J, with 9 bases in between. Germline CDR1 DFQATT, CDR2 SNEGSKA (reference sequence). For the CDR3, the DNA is TGCAGTGCTAGAGAATCAGTCAATAGCAATCAGCCCCAGCATTTT. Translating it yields CSARESVNSNQPQHF.

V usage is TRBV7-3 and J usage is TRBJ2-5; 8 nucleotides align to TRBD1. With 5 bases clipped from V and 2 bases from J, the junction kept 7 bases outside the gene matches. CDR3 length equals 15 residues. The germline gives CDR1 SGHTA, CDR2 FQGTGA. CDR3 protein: CASSVPGGRQETQYF. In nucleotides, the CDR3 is TGTGCCAGCAGCGTCCCAGGGGGCCGTCAAGAGACCCAGTACTTC.

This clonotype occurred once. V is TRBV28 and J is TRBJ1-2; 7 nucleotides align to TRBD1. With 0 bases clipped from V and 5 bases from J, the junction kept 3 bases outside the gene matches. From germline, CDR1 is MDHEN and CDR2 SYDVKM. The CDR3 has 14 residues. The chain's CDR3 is CASSLWGTDYGYTF. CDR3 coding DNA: TGTGCCAGCAGTTTATGGGGGACAGATTATGGCTACACCTTC.